The TCR beta chain described here comes from a study of blood T cell repertoires in COVID-19. Study in general: Sites across the United States, Italy and Spain contributed samples from acute and convalescent COVID-19. The analysed material was cDNA or gDNA that came from T cells, B-cell-depleted T cells, or PBMCs.

Germline V gene sequence: CDR1 SGHNT, CDR2 YENEEA. Trimming cost V 5 bases and J 1 base, with 5 bases left between them. This CDR3 spans 12 amino acids. Per the authors' pipeline: For nucleated cells, counts were estimated from reference gene primer amplification. Here immunoSEQ multiplex PCR was the method, and the copy in TCRdb shows in-frame clones only, minus some. The V and J calls and clone size were taken over from that table, and D and trimming were inferred from the DNA. The repertoire holds approximately 150,000 clones, with around 90% as singletons. This sequence originates from a woman aged 45-59 years with acute or convalescent COVID-19. Sequencing was carried out using peripheral blood. V usage is TRBV11-3 and J usage is TRBJ2-5, with D uncertain. The CDR3 DNA follows: TGTGCCAGCAGCCAAATCCAAGAGACCCAGTACTTC. Translated, it gives CASSQIQETQYF.